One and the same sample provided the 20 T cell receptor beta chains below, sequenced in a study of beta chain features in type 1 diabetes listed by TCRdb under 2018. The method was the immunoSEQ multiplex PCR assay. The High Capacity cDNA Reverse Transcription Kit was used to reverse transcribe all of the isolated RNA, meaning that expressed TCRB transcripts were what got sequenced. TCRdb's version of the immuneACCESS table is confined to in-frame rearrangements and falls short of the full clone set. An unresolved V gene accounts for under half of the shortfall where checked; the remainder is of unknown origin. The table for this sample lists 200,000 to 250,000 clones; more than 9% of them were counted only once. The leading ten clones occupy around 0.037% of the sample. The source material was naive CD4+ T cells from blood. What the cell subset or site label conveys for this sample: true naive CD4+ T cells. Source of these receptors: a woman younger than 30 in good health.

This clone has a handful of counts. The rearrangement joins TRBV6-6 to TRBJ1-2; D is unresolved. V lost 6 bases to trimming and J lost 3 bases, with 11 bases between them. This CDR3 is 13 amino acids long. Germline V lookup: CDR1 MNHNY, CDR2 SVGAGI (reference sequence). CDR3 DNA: TGTGCCAGCAGCCCTGCGGCAGACTATGGCTACACCTTC. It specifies CASSPAADYGYTF.

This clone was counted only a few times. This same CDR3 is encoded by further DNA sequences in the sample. The CDR3 DNA follows: TGTGCCTGGAGTGTCCTAGCGGGGGGACCCGGGGAGCTGTTTTTT. Its protein is CAWSVLAGGPGELFF. This sequence joins TRBV30 and TRBJ2-2; TRBD2 matches at 11 bases. The CDR3 extends over 15 amino acids. V shed 0 bases and J 6 bases; nucleotides not matched to a gene: 3. Germline CDR1 is GTSNPN and CDR2 is SVGIG (reference sequence).

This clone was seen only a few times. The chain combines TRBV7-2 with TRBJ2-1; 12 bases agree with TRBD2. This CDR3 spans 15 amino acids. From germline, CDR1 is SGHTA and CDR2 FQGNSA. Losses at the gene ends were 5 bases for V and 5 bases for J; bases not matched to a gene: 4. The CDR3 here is CASSARTSGDNEQFF. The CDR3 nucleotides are TGTGCCAGCAGCGCCCGGACTAGCGGGGACAATGAGCAGTTCTTC.

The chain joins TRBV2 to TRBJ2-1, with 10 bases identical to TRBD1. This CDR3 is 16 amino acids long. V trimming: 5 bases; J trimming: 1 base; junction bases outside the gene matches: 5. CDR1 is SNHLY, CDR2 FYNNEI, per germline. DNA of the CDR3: TGTGCCAGCAGTCCACCGGGACAGGGGTCCTACAATGAGCAGTTCTTC. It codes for CASSPPGQGSYNEQFF. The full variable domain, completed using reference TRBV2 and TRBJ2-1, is EPEVTQTPSHQVTQMGQEVILRCVPISNHLYFYWYRQILGQKVEFLVSFYNNEISEKSEIFDDQFSVERPDGSNFTLKIRSTKLEDSAMYFCASSPPGQGSYNEQFFGPGTRLTVL.

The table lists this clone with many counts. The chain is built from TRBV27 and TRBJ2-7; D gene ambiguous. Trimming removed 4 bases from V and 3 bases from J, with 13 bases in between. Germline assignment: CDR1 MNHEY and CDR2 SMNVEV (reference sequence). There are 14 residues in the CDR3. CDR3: CASSSVAQSYEQYF. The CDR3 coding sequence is TGTGCCAGCAGTTCGGTCGCACAGAGCTACGAGCAGTACTTC.

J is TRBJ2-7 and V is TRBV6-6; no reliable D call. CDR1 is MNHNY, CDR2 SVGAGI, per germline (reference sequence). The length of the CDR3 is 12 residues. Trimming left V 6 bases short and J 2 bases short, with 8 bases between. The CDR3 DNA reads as TGTGCCAGCAGCCCGACACCCTACGAGCAGTACTTC. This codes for CASSPTPYEQYF.

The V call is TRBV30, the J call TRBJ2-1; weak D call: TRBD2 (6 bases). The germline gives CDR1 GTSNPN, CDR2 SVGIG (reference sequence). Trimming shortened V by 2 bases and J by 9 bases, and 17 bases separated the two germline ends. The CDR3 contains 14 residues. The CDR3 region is CAWSLGTPLGEQFF. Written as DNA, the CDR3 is TGTGCCTGGAGTCTGGGGACTCCCCTTGGTGAGCAGTTCTTC.

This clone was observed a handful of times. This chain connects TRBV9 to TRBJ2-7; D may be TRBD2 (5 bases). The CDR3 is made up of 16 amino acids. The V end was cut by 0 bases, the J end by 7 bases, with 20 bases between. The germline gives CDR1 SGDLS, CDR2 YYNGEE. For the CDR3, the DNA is TGTGCCAGCAGCGTAGCTGGAGGCGGTGCTGTCGGGGAGCAGTACTTC. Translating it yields CASSVAGGGAVGEQYF.

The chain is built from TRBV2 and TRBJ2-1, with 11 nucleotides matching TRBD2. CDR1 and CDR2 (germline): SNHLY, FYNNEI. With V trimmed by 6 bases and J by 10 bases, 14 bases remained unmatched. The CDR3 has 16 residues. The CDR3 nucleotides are TGTGCCAGCAGGGGCTTAAATAGCGGGAGGGCCCACGAGCAGTTCTTC. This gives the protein CASRGLNSGRAHEQFF.

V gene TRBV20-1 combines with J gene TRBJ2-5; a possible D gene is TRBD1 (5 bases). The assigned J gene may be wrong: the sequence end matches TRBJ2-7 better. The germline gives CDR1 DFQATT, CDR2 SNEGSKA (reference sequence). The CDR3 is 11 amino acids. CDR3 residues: CSASRVDEQYF. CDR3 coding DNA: TGCAGTGCTTCCAGGGTAGACGAGCAGTACTTC.

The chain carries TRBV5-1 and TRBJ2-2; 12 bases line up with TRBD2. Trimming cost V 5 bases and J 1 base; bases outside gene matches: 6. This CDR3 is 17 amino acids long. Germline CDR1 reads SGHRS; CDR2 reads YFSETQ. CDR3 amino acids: CASRETSGSVNTGELFF. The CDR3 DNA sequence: TGCGCCAGCAGGGAGACTAGCGGGAGTGTGAACACCGGGGAGCTGTTTTTT.

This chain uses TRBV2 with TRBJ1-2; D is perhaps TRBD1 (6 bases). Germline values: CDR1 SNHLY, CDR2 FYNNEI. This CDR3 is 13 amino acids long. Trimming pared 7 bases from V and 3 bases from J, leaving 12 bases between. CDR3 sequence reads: CASNRQEDYGYTF. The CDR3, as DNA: TGTGCCAGCAACCGACAGGAAGACTATGGCTACACCTTC.

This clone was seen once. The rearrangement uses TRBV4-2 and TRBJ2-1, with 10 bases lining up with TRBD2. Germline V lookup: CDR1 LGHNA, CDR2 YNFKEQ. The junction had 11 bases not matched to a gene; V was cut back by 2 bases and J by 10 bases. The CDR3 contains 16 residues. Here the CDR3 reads CASSQKGSGGAAEQFF. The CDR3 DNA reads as TGTGCCAGCAGCCAAAAGGGCAGCGGGGGGGCCGCCGAGCAGTTCTTC.

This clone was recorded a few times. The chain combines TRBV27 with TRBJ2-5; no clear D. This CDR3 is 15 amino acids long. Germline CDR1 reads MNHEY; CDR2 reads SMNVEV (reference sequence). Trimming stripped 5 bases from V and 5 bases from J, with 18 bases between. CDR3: CASSRLSATEETQYF. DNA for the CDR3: TGTGCCAGCAGTAGACTCTCGGCGACGGAGGAGACCCAGTACTTC.

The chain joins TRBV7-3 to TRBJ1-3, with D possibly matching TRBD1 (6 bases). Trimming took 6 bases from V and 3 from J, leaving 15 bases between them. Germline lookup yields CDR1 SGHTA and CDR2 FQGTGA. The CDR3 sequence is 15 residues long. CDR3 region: CASSPNQGYGNTIYF. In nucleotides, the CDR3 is TGTGCCAGCAGTCCGAATCAGGGGTATGGAAACACCATATATTTT.

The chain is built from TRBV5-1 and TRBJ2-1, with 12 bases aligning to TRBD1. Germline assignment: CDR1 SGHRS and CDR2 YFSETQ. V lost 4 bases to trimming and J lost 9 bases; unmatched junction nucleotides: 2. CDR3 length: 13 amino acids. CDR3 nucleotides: TGCGCCAGCAGCGGGACAGGGGGCGGTGAGCAGTTCTTC. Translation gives CASSGTGGGEQFF. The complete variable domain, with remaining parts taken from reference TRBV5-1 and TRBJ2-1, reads KAGVTQTPRYLIKTRGQQVTLSCSPISGHRSVSWYQQTPGQGLQFLFEYFSETQRNKGNFPGRFSGRQFSNSRSEMNVSTLELGDSALYLCASSGTGGGEQFFGPGTRLTVL.

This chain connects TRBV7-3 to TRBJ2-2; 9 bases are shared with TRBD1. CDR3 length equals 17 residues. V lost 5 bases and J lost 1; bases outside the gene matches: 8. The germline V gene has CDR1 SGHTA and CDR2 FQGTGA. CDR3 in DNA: TGTGCCAGCAGCATGGTACAGGGGGCCCGGAACACCGGGGAGCTGTTTTTT. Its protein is CASSMVQGARNTGELFF.

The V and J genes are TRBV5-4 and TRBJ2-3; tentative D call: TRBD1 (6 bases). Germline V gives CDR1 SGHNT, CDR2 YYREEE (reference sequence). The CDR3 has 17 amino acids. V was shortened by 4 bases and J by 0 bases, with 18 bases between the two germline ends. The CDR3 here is CASSTGQNPFSTDTQYF. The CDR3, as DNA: TGTGCCAGCAGCACTGGACAGAACCCTTTTAGCACAGATACGCAGTATTTT.

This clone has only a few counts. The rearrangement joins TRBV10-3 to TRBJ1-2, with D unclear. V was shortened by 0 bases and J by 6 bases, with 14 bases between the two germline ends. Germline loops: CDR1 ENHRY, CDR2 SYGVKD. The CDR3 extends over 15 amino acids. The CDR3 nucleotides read TGTGCCATCAGTGAGTCTAGGGAGCAGGTTAATGGCTACACCTTC. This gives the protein CAISESREQVNGYTF.

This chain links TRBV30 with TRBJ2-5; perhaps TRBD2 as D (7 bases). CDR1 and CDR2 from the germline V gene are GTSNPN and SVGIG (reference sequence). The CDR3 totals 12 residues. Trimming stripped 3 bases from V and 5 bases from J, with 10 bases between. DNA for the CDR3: TGTGCCTGGAGCGGGGGGCTTGAGACCCAGTACTTC. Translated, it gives CAWSGGLETQYF.